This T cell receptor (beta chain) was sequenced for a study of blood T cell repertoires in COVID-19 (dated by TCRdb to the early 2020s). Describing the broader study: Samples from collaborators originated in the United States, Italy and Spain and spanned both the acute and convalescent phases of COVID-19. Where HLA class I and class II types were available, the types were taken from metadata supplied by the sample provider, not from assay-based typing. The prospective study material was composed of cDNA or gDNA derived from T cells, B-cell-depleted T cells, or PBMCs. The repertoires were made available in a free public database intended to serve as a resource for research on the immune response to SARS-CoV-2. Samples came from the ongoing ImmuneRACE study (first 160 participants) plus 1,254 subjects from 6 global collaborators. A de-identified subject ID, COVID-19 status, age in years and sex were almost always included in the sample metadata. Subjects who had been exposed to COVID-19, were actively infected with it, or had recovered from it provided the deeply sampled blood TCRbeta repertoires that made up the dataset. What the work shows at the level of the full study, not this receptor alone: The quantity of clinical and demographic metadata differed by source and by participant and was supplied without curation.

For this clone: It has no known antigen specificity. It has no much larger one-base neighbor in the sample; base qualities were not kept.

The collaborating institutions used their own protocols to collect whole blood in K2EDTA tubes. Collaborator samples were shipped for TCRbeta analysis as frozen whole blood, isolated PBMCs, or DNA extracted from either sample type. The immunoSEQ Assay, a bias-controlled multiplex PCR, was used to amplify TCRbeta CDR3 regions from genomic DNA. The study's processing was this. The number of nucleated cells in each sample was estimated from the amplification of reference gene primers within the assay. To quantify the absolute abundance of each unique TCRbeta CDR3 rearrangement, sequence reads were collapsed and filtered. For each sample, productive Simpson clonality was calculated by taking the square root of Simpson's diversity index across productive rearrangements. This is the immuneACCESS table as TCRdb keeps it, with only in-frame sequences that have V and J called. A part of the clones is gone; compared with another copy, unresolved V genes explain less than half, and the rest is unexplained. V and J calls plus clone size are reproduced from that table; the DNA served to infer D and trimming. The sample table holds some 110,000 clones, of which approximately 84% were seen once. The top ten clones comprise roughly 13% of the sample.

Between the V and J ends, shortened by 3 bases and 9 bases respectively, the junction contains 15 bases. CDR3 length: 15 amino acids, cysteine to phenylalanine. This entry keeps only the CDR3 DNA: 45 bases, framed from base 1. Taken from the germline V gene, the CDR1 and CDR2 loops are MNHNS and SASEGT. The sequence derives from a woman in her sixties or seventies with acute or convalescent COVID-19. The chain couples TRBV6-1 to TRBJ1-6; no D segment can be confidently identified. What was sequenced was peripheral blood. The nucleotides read TGTGCCAGCAGTGAGCAGAGACTGACGGTTTCACCCCTCCACTTT. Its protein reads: CASSEQRLTVSPLHF.